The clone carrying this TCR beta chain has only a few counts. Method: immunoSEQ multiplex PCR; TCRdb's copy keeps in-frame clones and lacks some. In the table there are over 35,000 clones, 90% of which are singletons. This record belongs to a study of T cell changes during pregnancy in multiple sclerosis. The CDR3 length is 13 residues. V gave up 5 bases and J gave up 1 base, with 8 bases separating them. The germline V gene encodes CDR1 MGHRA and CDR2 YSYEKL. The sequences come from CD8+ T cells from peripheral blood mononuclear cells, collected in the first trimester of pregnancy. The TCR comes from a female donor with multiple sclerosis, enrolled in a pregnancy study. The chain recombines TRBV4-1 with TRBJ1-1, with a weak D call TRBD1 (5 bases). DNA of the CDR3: TGCGCCAGCAGCTTTGACAGGAACACTGAAGCTTTCTTT. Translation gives CASSFDRNTEAFF.